This record covers a single T cell receptor (beta chain). The antigen is undetermined. Individual cDNA molecules received unique molecular identifiers during library preparation. TCRdb called the 5' RACE reads again in MiXCR, with one record for every CDR3 protein. The repertoire holds about 55,000 distinct CDR3 sequences, with approximately 6.3% as singletons. This specimen belongs to a study of early T cells in non-severe SARS-CoV-2 infection. Study background: Sequencing of bulk RNA from unsorted whole blood was done, without chain pairing.

Losses at the gene ends were 1 base for V and 7 bases for J; bases not matched to a gene: 3. This CDR3 is 14 amino acids long. Study-level results: The study's VDJdb matching favored anti-spike CD8 responses and missed private and CD4 specificities.

The sample here was whole blood, taken at baseline. The chain links TRBV12-3 or TRBV12-4 to TRBJ2-3; TRBD2 matches 9 bases. This TCR was recovered from an adult who was a healthcare worker with PCR-confirmed SARS-CoV-2 infection or an uninfected control (not recorded which). CDR3 bases: TGTGCCAGCAGTTTAGGTAGCGGGGGATATACGCAGTATTTT. Translated: CASSLGSGGYTQYF.